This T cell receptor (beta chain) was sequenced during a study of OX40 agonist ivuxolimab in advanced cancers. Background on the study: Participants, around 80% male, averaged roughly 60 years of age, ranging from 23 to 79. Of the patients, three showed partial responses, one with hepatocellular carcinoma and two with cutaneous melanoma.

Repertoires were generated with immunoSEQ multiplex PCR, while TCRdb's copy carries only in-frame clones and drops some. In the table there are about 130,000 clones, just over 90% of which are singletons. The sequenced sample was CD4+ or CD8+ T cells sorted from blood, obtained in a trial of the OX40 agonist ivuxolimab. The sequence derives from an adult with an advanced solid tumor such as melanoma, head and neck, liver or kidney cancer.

In DNA form, the CDR3 reads TGTGCCAGCAGTTTATACGGGACAGGGGTATTAGCGGAGTACAATGAGCAGTTCTTC. The encoded protein is CASSLYGTGVLAEYNEQFF. The rearrangement uses TRBV27 and TRBJ2-1, with 10 bases lining up with TRBD1. After removal of 1 base from V and 4 bases from J, the junction contained 13 bases not matched to a gene. CDR3 length: 19 residues. The V gene's germline CDR1 is MNHEY and CDR2 SMNVEV (reference sequence).